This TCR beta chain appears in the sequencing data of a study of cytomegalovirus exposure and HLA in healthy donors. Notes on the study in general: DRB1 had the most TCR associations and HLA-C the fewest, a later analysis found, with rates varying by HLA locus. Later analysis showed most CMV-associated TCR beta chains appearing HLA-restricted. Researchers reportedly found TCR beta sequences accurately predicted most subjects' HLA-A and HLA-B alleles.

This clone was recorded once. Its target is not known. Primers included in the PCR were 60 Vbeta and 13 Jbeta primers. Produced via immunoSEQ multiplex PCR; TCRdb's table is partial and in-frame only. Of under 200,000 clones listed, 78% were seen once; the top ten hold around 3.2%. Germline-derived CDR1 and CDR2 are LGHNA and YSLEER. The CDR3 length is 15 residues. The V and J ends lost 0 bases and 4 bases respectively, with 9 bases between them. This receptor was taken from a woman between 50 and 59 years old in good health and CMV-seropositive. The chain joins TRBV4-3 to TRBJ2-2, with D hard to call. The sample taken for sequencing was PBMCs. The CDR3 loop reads CASSQDGRLTGELFF. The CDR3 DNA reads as TGCGCCAGCAGCCAAGACGGCAGGCTCACCGGGGAGCTGTTTTTT.